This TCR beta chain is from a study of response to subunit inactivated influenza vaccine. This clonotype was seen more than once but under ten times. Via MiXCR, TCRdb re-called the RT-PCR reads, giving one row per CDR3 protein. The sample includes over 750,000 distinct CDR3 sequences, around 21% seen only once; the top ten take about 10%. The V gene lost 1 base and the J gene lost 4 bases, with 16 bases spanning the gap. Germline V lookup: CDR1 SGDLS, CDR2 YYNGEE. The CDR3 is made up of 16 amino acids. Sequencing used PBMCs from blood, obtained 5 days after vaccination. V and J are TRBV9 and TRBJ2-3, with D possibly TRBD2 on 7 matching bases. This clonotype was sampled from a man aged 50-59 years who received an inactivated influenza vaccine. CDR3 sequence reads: CASSVYGGPLPDTQYF. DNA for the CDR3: TGTGCCAGCAGCGTATACGGGGGGCCTTTGCCAGATACGCAGTATTTT.